Sequencing of this TCR beta chain was carried out in a study of blood T cell repertoires in COVID-19. Study overall: Acute and convalescent COVID-19 specimens originated in the United States, Italy and Spain. The cDNA or gDNA used as material had been derived from T cells, B-cell-depleted T cells, or PBMCs.

Ten or more counts support this clone. The junction does not match germline at one end; this may be a read error. Germline lookup yields CDR1 SSHAT and CDR2 FNYEAQ (reference sequence). There are 15 residues in the CDR3. As handled by the study authors: Amplification of reference gene primers was used by the study to estimate nucleated cell counts. Profiling relied on immunoSEQ multiplex PCR, and the TCRdb table lists in-frame clones only, not all of them. The V and J calls and clone size are taken from that table; D and trimming were inferred from the DNA. The table records roughly 150,000 clones, more than 70% of them present only once.

This chain joins TRBV7-7 and TRBJ2-3, with D possibly matching TRBD1 (5 bases). The sample consisted of peripheral blood. The source is a man between 60 and 70 years old with acute or convalescent COVID-19. The CDR3 region is CASSPLGQGTDTQYF. The CDR3, as DNA: TGTGCTAGCAGCCCCCTGGGGCAGGGCACAGATACGCAGTATTTT.